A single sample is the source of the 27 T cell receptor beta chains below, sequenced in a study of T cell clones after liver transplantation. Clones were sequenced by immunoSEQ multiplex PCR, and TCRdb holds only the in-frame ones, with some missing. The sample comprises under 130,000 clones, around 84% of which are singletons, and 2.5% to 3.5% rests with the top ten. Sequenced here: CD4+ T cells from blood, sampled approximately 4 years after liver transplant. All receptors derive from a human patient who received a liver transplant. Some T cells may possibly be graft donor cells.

The CDR3 here is CASSLSRAANTGELFF. DNA for the CDR3: TGTGCCAGCAGTTTATCGAGGGCCGCGAACACCGGGGAGCTGTTTTTT. V is TRBV27 and J is TRBJ2-2; possibly TRBD2 for D (5 bases). The CDR3 is made up of 16 amino acids. Trimming shortened V by 0 bases and J by 0 bases, and 8 bases separated the two germline ends. The germline gives CDR1 MNHEY, CDR2 SMNVEV (reference sequence).

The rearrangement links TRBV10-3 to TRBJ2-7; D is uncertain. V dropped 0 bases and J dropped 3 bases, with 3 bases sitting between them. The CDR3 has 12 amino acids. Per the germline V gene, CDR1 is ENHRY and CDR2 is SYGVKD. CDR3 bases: TGTGCCATCAGTGAGTCCTACTACGAGCAGTACTTC. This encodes CAISESYYEQYF.

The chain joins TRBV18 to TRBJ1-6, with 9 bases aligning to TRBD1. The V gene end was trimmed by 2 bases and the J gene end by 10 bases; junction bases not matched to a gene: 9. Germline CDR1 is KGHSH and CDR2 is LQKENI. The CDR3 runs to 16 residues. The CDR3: CASSPEGQGPGSPLHF. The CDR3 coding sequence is TGTGCCAGCTCACCAGAGGGACAGGGACCGGGCTCACCCCTCCACTTT.

CDR3 residues: CASSWGGGNTEAFF. The DNA of the CDR3 is TGTGCCAGCAGCTGGGGTGGTGGGAACACTGAAGCTTTCTTT. This chain joins TRBV7-2 and TRBJ1-1; unclear D gene. This CDR3 spans 14 amino acids. The V and J ends lost 4 bases and 1 base respectively, with 10 bases between them. Germline V gene data show CDR1 as SGHTA and CDR2 as FQGNSA.

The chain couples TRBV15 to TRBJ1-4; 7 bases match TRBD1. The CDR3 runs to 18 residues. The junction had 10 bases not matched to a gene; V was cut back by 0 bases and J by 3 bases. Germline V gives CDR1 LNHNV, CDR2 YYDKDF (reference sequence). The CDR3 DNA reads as TGTGCCACCAGCAGAGACAGGGGAGGGGGCTGGGCTAATGAAAAACTGTTTTTT. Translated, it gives CATSRDRGGGWANEKLFF. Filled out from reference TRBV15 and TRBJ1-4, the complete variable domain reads DAMVIQNPRYQVTQFGKPVTLSCSQTLNHNVMYWYQQKSSQAPKLLFHYYDKDFNNEADTPDNFQSRRPNTSFCFLDIRSPGLGDTAMYLCATSRDRGGGWANEKLFFGSGTQLSVL.

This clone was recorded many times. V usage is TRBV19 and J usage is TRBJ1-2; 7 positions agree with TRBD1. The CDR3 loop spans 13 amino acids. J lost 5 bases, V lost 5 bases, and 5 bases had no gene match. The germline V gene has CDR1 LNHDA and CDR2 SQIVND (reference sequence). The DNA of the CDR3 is TGTGCCAGTAGTCGACAGGGATATTATGGCTACACCTTC. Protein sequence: CASSRQGYYGYTF.

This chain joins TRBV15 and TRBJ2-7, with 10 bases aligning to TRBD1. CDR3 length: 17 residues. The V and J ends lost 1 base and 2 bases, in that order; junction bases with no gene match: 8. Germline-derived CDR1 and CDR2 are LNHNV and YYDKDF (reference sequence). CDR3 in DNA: TGTGCCACCAGCAGAGGGGGGGGACAGGGGAAGCCCTACGAGCAGTACTTC. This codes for CATSRGGGQGKPYEQYF.

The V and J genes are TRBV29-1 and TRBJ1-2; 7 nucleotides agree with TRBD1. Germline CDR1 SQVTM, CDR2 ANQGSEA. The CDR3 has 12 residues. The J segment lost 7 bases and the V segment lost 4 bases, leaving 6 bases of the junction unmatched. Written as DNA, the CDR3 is TGCAGCGTTGTAGGGGGCGCGAGTGGCTACACCTTC. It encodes CSVVGGASGYTF. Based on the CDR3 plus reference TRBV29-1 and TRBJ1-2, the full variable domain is SAVISQKPSRDICQRGTSLTIQCQVDSQVTMMFWYRQQPGQSLTLIATANQGSEATYESGFVIDKFPISRPNLTFSTLTVSNMSPEDSSIYLCSVVGGASGYTFGSGTRLTVV.

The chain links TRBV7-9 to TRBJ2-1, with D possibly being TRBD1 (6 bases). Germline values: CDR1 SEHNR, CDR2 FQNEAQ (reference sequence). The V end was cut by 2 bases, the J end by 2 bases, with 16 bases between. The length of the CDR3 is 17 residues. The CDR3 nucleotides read TGTGCCAGCAGCTTACACAGGGCCGGCGGCCCCTACAATGAGCAGTTCTTC. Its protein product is CASSLHRAGGPYNEQFF.

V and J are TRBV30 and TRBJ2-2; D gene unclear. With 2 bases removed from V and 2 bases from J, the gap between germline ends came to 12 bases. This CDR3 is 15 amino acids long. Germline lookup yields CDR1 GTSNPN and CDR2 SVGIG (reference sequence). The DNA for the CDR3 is TGTGCCTGGAGTCGAAAGCTGATAAACACCGGGGAGCTGTTTTTT. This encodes CAWSRKLINTGELFF.

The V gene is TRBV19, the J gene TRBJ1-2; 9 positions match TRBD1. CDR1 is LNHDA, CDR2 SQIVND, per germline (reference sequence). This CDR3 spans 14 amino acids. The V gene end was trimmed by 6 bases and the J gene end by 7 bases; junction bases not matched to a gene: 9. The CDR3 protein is CASRTPGQGFGYTF. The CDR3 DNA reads TGTGCCAGTAGGACACCGGGACAGGGTTTTGGCTACACCTTC. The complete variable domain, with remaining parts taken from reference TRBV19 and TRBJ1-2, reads DGGITQSPKYLFRKEGQNVTLSCEQNLNHDAMYWYRQDPGQGLRLIYYSQIVNDFQKGDIAEGYSVSREKKESFPLTVTSAQKNPTAFYLCASRTPGQGFGYTFGSGTRLTVV.

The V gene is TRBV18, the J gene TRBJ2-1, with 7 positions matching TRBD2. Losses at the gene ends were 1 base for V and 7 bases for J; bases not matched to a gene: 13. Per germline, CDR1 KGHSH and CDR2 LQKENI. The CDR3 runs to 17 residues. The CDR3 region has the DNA TGTGCCAGCTCACCACTACCCGGACTAGGGGTCCTGAATGAGCAGTTCTTC. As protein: CASSPLPGLGVLNEQFF.

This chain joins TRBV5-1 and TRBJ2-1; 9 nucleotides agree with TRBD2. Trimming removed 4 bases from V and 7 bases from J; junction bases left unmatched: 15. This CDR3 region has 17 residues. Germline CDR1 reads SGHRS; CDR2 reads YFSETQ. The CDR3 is CASSPRGSGGTGNEQFF. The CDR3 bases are TGCGCCAGCAGCCCCCGTGGTAGCGGGGGCACTGGTAATGAGCAGTTCTTC.

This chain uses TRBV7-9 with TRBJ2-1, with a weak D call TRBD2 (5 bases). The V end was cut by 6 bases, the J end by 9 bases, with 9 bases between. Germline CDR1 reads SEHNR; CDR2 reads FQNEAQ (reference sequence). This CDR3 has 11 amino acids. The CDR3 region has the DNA TGTGCCAGCAGTGGACTCACTGAGCAGTTCTTC. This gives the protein CASSGLTEQFF.

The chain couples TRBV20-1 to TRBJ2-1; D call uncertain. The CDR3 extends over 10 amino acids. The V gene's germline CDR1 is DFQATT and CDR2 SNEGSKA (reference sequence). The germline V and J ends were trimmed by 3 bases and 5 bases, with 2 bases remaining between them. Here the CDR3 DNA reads TGCAGTGCTAGCAACAATGAGCAGTTCTTC. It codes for CSASNNEQFF.

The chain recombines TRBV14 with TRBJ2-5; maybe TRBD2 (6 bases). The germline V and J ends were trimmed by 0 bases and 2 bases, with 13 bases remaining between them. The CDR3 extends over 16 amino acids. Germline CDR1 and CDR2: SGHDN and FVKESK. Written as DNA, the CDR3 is TGTGCCAGCAGCCAAGATCGGGGGAGCCCTCAAGAGACCCAGTACTTC. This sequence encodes CASSQDRGSPQETQYF.

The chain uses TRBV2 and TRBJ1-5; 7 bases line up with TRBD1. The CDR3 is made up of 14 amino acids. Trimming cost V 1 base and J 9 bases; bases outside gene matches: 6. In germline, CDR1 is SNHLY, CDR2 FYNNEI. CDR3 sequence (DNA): TGTGCCAGCAGTGAAGAGGTCAGGGGGACGCCCCAGCATTTT. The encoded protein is CASSEEVRGTPQHF. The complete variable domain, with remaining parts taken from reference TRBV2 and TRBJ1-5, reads EPEVTQTPSHQVTQMGQEVILRCVPISNHLYFYWYRQILGQKVEFLVSFYNNEISEKSEIFDDQFSVERPDGSNFTLKIRSTKLEDSAMYFCASSEEVRGTPQHFGDGTRLSIL.

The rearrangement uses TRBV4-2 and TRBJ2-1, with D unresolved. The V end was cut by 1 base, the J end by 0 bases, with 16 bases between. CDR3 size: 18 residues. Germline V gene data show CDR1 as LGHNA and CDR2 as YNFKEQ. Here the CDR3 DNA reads TGTGCCAGCAGCCAAGGGCCCCTAACTACCAGCTCCTACAATGAGCAGTTCTTC. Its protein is CASSQGPLTTSSYNEQFF.

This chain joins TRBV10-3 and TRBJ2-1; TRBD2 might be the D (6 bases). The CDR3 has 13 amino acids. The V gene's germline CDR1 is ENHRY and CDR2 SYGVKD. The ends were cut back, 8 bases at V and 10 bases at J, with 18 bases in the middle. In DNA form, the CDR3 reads TGTGCCATCCAGGTAGCGGTGGCGGGGGAGCAGTTCTTC. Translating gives CAIQVAVAGEQFF.

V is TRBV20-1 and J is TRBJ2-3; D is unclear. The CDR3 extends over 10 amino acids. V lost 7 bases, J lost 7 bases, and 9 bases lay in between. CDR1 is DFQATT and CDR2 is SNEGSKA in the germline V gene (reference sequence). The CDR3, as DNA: TGCAGTGTTATTGTGAATACGCAGTATTTT. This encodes CSVIVNTQYF.

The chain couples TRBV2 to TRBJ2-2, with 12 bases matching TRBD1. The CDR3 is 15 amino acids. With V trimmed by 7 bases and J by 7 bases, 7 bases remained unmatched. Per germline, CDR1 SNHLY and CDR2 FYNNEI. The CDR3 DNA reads TGTGCCAGCACGAGGGACAGGGGGCAAAGCGGGGAGCTGTTTTTT. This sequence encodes CASTRDRGQSGELFF.

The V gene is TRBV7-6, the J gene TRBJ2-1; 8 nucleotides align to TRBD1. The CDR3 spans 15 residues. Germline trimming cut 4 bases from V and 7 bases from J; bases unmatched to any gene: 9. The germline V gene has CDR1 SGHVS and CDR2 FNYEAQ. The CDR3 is CASSSRTGMGNEQFF. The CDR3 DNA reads TGTGCCAGCAGCTCGCGGACAGGGATGGGGAATGAGCAGTTCTTC.

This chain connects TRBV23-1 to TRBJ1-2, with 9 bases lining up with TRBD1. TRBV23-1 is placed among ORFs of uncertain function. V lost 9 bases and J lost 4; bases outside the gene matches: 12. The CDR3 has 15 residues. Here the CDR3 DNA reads TGCGCCAGAATCACAGGGGGCGATTGCGGCTATGGCTACACCTTC. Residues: CARITGGDCGYGYTF.

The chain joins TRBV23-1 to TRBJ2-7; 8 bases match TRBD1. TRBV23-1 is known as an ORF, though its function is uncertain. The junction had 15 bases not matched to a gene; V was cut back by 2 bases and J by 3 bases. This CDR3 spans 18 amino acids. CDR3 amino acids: CASSQEFVSGTGFYEQYF. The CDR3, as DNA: TGCGCCAGCAGTCAAGAATTCGTTTCGGGGACAGGCTTCTACGAGCAGTACTTC.

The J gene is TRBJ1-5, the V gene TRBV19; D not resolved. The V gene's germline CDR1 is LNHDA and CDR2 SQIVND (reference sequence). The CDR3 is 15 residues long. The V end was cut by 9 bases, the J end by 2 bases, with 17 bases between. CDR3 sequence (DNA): TGTGCCAGCCAAAGTAATCCAGCAGGCAATCAGCCCCAGCATTTT. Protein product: CASQSNPAGNQPQHF.

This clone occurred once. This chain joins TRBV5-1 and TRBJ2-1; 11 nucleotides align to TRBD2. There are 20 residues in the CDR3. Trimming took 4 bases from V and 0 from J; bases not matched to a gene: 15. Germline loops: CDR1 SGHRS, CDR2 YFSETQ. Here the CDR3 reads CASSLDPTSGAVSSYNEQFF. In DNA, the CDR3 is TGCGCCAGCAGCCTCGATCCGACTAGCGGGGCGGTGAGCTCCTACAATGAGCAGTTCTTC.

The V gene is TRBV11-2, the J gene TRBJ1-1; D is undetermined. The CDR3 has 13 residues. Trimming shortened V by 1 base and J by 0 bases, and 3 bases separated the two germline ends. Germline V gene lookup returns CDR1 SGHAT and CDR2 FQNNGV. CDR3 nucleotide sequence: TGTGCCAGCAGCTTAGGTATGAACACTGAAGCTTTCTTT. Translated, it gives CASSLGMNTEAFF.